The 9 T cell receptor beta chains given below trace back to one sample, sequenced in a study of T-cell memory formation after mild COVID-19. In TCRdb, the 5' RACE reads were re-called with MiXCR into one record per CDR3 protein. In the table there are under 550,000 distinct CDR3 sequences, about 20% of which are singletons. Sequences were obtained from PBMCs or a T cell subset sorted from them (not recorded which). The receptors originated from an adult woman who had mild COVID-19 (a few samples of this study predate the infection). Cell type and time point are not known.

This clonotype was observed a few times. This chain uses TRBV7-3 with TRBJ2-1, with no clear D. Germline V gene data show CDR1 as SGHTA and CDR2 as FQGTGA. V lost 0 bases, J lost 8 bases, and 8 bases lay in between. This CDR3 is built from 13 residues. CDR3 residues: CASSLTRSDEQFF. The CDR3, as DNA: TGTGCCAGCAGCTTAACGAGGTCGGATGAGCAGTTCTTC.

There are a few counts of this clonotype. The genes are TRBV3-1 and TRBJ2-4; 7 bases agree with TRBD2. The CDR3 totals 14 residues. The J segment lost 9 bases and the V segment lost 4 bases, leaving 9 bases of the junction unmatched. Per germline, CDR1 LGHDT and CDR2 YNNKEL (reference sequence). The CDR3 bases are TGTGCCAGCAGCCCCAAGGGGAGGGGAGGCATTCAGTACTTC. This gives the protein CASSPKGRGGIQYF.

This clonotype was seen a few times. The rearrangement uses TRBV9 and TRBJ2-4; 7 nucleotides line up with TRBD1. Losses at the gene ends were 1 base for V and 8 bases for J; bases not matched to a gene: 0. Germline CDR1 SGDLS, CDR2 YYNGEE. The length of the CDR3 is 12 residues. CDR3 in DNA: TGTGCCAGCAGCGTACAGGGGGACATTCAGTACTTC. Its protein is CASSVQGDIQYF.

This clonotype has only a few counts. V and J are TRBV13 and TRBJ2-1; 7 bases are a match to TRBD1. Per germline, CDR1 PRHDT and CDR2 FYEKMQ (reference sequence). CDR3 size: 15 residues. Trimming at V came to 5 bases and at J to 0 bases, leaving 4 bases not matched to a gene. CDR3 in DNA: TGTGCCAGCAGCATCAGGGGGTACTCCTACAATGAGCAGTTCTTC. It translates to CASSIRGYSYNEQFF.

This clonotype was picked up many times. The rearrangement links TRBV11-2 to TRBJ1-5; no firm D call. Germline CDR1 reads SGHAT; CDR2 reads FQNNGV. Trimming left V 4 bases short and J 3 bases short, with 4 bases between. This CDR3 contains 12 residues. CDR3 sequence: CASSSPNQPQHF. The CDR3 bases are TGTGCCAGCAGCTCCCCCAATCAGCCCCAGCATTTT.

The V call is TRBV7-6, the J call TRBJ2-3; the match to TRBD2 covers 10 bases. Germline CDR1 reads SGHVS; CDR2 reads FNYEAQ. Trimming at V came to 4 bases and at J to 3 bases, leaving 4 bases not matched to a gene. The CDR3 has 15 residues. CDR3 bases: TGTGCCAGCAGCTCAGCTAGCGGGAGTACAGATACGCAGTATTTT. It encodes CASSSASGSTDTQYF.

This chain's CDR3 is CASRERSAAEQYF. The CDR3 DNA follows: TGTGCCAGCAGGGAGAGAAGCGCGGCCGAGCAGTACTTC. This chain connects TRBV2 to TRBJ2-7; D remains ambiguous. The germline V gene encodes CDR1 SNHLY and CDR2 FYNNEI. The CDR3 has 13 amino acids. V dropped 6 bases and J dropped 6 bases, with 15 bases sitting between them.

This clonotype was detected only a few times. Germline and junction disagree at one end, which may indicate a read error. The rearrangement links TRBV5-1 to TRBJ2-2, with 10 bases aligning to TRBD2. The germline V gene has CDR1 SGHRS and CDR2 YFSETQ. The CDR3 is 15 residues long. CDR3 sequence reads: CASSLTSGNAGELFF. The CDR3 DNA reads TGCGCCAGCAGCTTGACTAGCGGGAACGCCGGGGAGCTGTTTTTT.

Ten or more counts support this clonotype. This chain joins TRBV9 and TRBJ2-7; a weak D match, TRBD2 (6 bases). CDR1 SGDLS and CDR2 YYNGEE come from the germline V gene. This CDR3 is built from 14 residues. Trimming removed 0 bases from V and 2 bases from J, with 9 bases in between. This chain's CDR3 is CASSVGTTPYEQYF. CDR3 nucleotide sequence: TGTGCCAGCAGCGTAGGGACTACGCCCTACGAGCAGTACTTC.